This section outlines one TCR beta chain sequence together with its context. The data derive from a study of molecular identifiers for immune sequencing clone quantification. The CDR3 sequence is 19 residues long. V lost 6 bases and J lost 1, with 24 bases in between. The germline gives CDR1 MNHEY, CDR2 SVGEGT. Bulk TCR libraries used previously described methods and listed TCR primers. Each CDR3 protein gets one entry after TCRdb re-called the PCR reads with MiXCR. The data show 13,000 or so distinct CDR3 sequences, with approximately 20% seen just once and roughly 1.5% held by the top ten. The receptor's source is a human donor in good health. Some libraries in this study had Jurkat cell RNA spiked in. The chain is built from TRBV6-2 or TRBV6-3 and TRBJ2-2; D is perhaps TRBD1 (5 bases). The specimen sequenced was naive CD8+ T cells from blood, with Jurkat cell RNA spiked in. Subset indicated: FACS-sorted CD8+CD4-CCR7+CD45RA+ naive T cells. This CDR3 is CASRIQESQSRLNTGELFF. CDR3 DNA sequence: TGTGCCAGCAGAATACAGGAATCCCAATCTAGGTTGAACACCGGGGAGCTGTTTTTT.